This TCR beta chain was profiled in a study of cytomegalovirus exposure and HLA in healthy donors. Findings and caveats of the study: CMV serostatus was the only recorded immune exposure for donors. In a later analysis, productive TCRs from donors in an Asian-associated ancestry cluster reportedly carried fewer N-insertions than the cohort mean.

As concerns this clone: Antigen: not known.

PCR employed 60 Vbeta and 13 Jbeta primers. Generated by immunoSEQ multiplex PCR, the TCRdb table keeps only in-frame clones and is missing some. The repertoire holds over 130,000 clones, around 79% seen once, with roughly 3.6% in the top ten. The sequence was collected from a human donor in good health. The sample consisted of PBMCs.

CDR3 DNA sequence: TGCGCCAGCAGCCAAGGGACTAGCGTGACCTACGAGCAGTACTTC. As protein: CASSQGTSVTYEQYF. The chain uses TRBV4-3 and TRBJ2-7; 9 bases line up with TRBD2. This CDR3 is built from 15 residues. The V gene's germline CDR1 is LGHNA and CDR2 YSLEER. J was trimmed by 2 bases and V by 1 base; bases with no gene match: 3.